The rows below give T cell receptor beta chains drawn from one sample of a study of early T cells in non-severe SARS-CoV-2 infection. MiXCR, run by TCRdb on the 5' RACE reads, gives a single entry per CDR3 protein. The sample records approximately 50,000 distinct CDR3 sequences, 7.7% being singletons. Input material: whole blood. All receptors derive from an adult who was a healthcare worker with PCR-confirmed SARS-CoV-2 infection or an uninfected control (not recorded which). The CDR3 runs from the conserved cysteine through the conserved F or W.

TRBJ2-3 TRBV20-1 CSARDRRDTQYF
TRBJ2-5 TRBV20-1 CSAGPWSQETQYF
TRBJ2-1 TRBV20-1 CSGGQGYNEQFF
TRBJ2-1 TRBV15 CATRDRSSYNEQFF
TRBJ1-1 TRBV7-2 CASSLESHSEAFF
TRBJ1-5 TRBV3-1 CASSQGVRQPQHF
TRBJ1-6 TRBV28 CASSLIWGADSPLHF
TRBJ2-6 TRBV2 CASSEQISGANVLTF
TRBJ2-1 TRBV7-2 CASSWWTGGINEQFF
TRBJ2-3 TRBV24-1 CATSDASGVADTQYF
TRBJ1-2 TRBV7-2 CASSLGQGFGYGYTF
TRBJ2-1 TRBV18 CASSPWRGYNEQFF
TRBJ2-7 TRBV7-9 CASSPSVNYEQYF
TRBJ1-5 TRBV2 CASSRDSNQPQHF
TRBJ2-1 TRBV13 CASSPGGWGGYNEQFF
TRBJ2-3 TRBV6-1 CASSEGRWRSADTQYF
TRBJ2-3 TRBV9 CASSSLSGPPEDTQYF
TRBJ1-1 TRBV20-1 CSAIGLNTEAFF
TRBJ1-5 TRBV20-1 CSARLGGAGNQPQHF
TRBJ1-6 TRBV7-2 CASSQRGTNSPLHF
TRBJ1-4 TRBV18 CASSPVTGPNEKLFF
TRBJ1-4 TRBV30 CAWTRTGMSELFF
TRBJ2-7 TRBV2 CASSEWSEGQYF
TRBJ2-5 TRBV12-3/TRBV12-4 CASRGTLKETQYF
TRBJ1-6 TRBV20-1 CSASRQGGYNSPLHF
TRBJ1-5 TRBV12-3/TRBV12-4 CASSPGQGGNQPQHF
TRBJ2-3 TRBV27 CASSTRDHTDTQYF
TRBJ2-1 TRBV11-2 CASSLDPRGPYNEQFF
TRBJ2-7 TRBV9 CASSVAHGGIYEQYF
TRBJ2-1 TRBV18 CASSLTGGHNEQFF
TRBJ2-2 TRBV9 CASSSLTHSNTGELFF
TRBJ2-6 TRBV6-1 CASSVVVLILGANVLTF
TRBJ2-7 TRBV18 CASSRGISVAGQFSYEQYF
TRBJ1-1 TRBV10-2 CASSEGPKGNTEAFF
TRBJ1-4 TRBV20-1 CSARDPTGRRDEKLFF
TRBJ2-7 TRBV5-1 CASSLAAGTNEQYF
TRBJ2-3 TRBV20-1 CSAQSSSISTDTQYF
TRBJ1-6 TRBV12-3/TRBV12-4 CASSFLRANNSPLHF
TRBJ1-1 TRBV2 CASSETGGATEAFF
TRBJ1-1 TRBV7-2 CASSLDPANTEVFF
TRBJ2-3 TRBV28 CASSGPGQGVHTQYF
TRBJ2-2 TRBV12-5 CASGSTGELFF
TRBJ2-7 TRBV20-1 CSASRGQGYEQYF
TRBJ1-2 TRBV27 CATSSNNYGYTF
TRBJ2-1 TRBV7-9 CASSGPGQGLSSYNEQFF